Listed below are T cell receptor beta chains from one sample, sequenced in a study of control samples from healthy donors and cancer patients. Using immunoSEQ multiplex PCR, the repertoire was profiled, and TCRdb retains in-frame clones only, with some absent. Among under 200,000 clones listed, 91% were seen once. Sequenced input: blood. Receptors were obtained from a woman in her 30s in good health. Both conserved end residues are part of each CDR3. Fields, in order: V gene, J gene, D gene, clone size, CDR3 DNA, CDR3 protein. The D gene is left open where the match is weak. Clone size is given for some rows only: seen once, a few or many times, or a class if the clone is expanded.

TRBV6-5,TRBJ2-7,TRBD1,.,TGTGCCAGCAGTTACGGGACAGGGGCGGTGTACGAGCAGTACTTC,CASSYGTGAVYEQYF
TRBV29-1,TRBJ1-2,.,many,TGCAGCGTTGAAGATCCAGGCCCTCCGACCTTC,CSVEDPGPPTF
TRBV11-2,TRBJ2-3,.,.,TGTGCCAGCAGCTTAGACAGGGGCGGAACAGATACGCAGTATTTT,CASSLDRGGTDTQYF
TRBV6-6,TRBJ2-5,TRBD2,few,TGTGCCAGCAGTCGAGGGACTAGCGGGAGGTTAGAGACCCAGTACTTC,CASSRGTSGRLETQYF
TRBV27,TRBJ2-2,TRBD1,.,TGTGCCAGCAGTCGACAGGGGTACACCGGGGAGCTGTTTTTT,CASSRQGYTGELFF
TRBV11-2,TRBJ2-2,.,once,TGTGCCAGCAGCTTAGCGGGGGCCGCCACCGGGGAGCTGTTTTTT,CASSLAGAATGELFF
TRBV5-1,TRBJ1-6,.,.,TGCGCCAGCAGCTTGGGCAGCTCTAATTCACCCCTCCACTTT,CASSLGSSNSPLHF
TRBV12-3/TRBV12-4,TRBJ1-1,TRBD1,.,TGTGCCAGCAGTACAGGGGGGAGGGCTGAAGCTTTCTTT,CASSTGGRAEAFF
TRBV7-2,TRBJ1-2,.,.,TGTGCCAGCAGCTTAGGGACGGACTATGGCTACACCTTC,CASSLGTDYGYTF
TRBV18,TRBJ1-1,TRBD1,.,TGTGCCAGCTCACCAGTACAGGGGGGGACTGAAGCTTTCTTT,CASSPVQGGTEAFF
TRBV6-5,TRBJ1-6,.,.,TGTGCCAGCAGTTACTCGCCGAGCTCCTATAATTCACCCCTCCACTTT,CASSYSPSSYNSPLHF
TRBV5-3,TRBJ1-1,TRBD1,.,TGTGCCAGAAGCCGGGACAGGGAGGGGACTGAAGCTTTCTTT,CARSRDREGTEAFF
TRBV20-1,TRBJ2-5,TRBD2,.,TGCAGTGCTAGTGGCGGACTAGCGGGATTTCAAGAGACCCAGTACTTC,CSASGGLAGFQETQYF
TRBV11-1,TRBJ2-2,TRBD1,.,TGTGCCAGCAGCTTGACAGGGTCGCATACCGGGGAGCTGTTTTTT,CASSLTGSHTGELFF
TRBV28,TRBJ1-2,.,.,TGTGCCAGCAGTCAGGGGTATGGCTACACCTTC,CASSQGYGYTF
TRBV7-2,TRBJ2-7,.,.,TGTGCCAGCAGCTTGGACAGCTCCTACGAGCAGTACTTC,CASSLDSSYEQYF
TRBV7-9,TRBJ2-3,TRBD2,many,TGTGCCAGCAGCTTGGGGACTAGCCTCTACACAGATACGCAGTATTTT,CASSLGTSLYTDTQYF
TRBV19,TRBJ2-1,.,once,TGTGCCAGTAGGTCAGGAGGCCTAGCCTCCTACAATGAGCAGTTCTTC,CASRSGGLASYNEQFF
TRBV5-6,TRBJ1-1,.,.,TGTGCCAGCAGCTTGGGGCCGGGTGAAGCTTTCTTT,CASSLGPGEAFF
TRBV12-5,TRBJ2-1,TRBD1,once,TGTGCTAGTGGTCCGGGACAGGGGTACAATGAGCAGTTCTTC,CASGPGQGYNEQFF
TRBV5-4,TRBJ1-4,TRBD1,.,TGTGCCAGCAGCCCGTCGACAGGGATTGAAAAACTGTTTTTT,CASSPSTGIEKLFF
TRBV15,TRBJ2-1,.,.,TGTGCCACCAGCAGAGATCTGGGTTCGAATGAGCAGTTCTTC,CATSRDLGSNEQFF
TRBV7-8,TRBJ1-3,.,.,TGTGCCAGCAGCTTAGGGGGAGCCCGCTCTGGAAACACCATATATTTT,CASSLGGARSGNTIYF
TRBV7-9,TRBJ1-5,TRBD1,once,TGTGCCAGCAGCTATGGACAGGGGGGTCAGCCCCAGCATTTT,CASSYGQGGQPQHF
TRBV21-1,TRBJ1-1,.,.,TGTGCCAGCAGGGGGGACAGGGAACGGCCTGAAGCTTTCTTT,CASRGDRERPEAFF
TRBV6-4,TRBJ2-1,TRBD2,.,TGTGCCAGCAGTGACGGGGCGGGAGGGGGCAATGAGCAGTTCTTC,CASSDGAGGGNEQFF
TRBV7-2,TRBJ2-5,TRBD1,.,TGTGCCAGCAGCTTAATCGACAGGGGCCAAGAGACCCAGTACTTC,CASSLIDRGQETQYF
TRBV24-1,TRBJ2-1,TRBD1,.,TGTGCCACCAGTGATTCCGGGACAGGGTGGGGGAATGAGCAGTTCTTC,CATSDSGTGWGNEQFF
TRBV23-1,TRBJ2-2,TRBD1,.,TGCGCCAGCAGTCAGGGGACAGTTAACACCGGGGAGCTGTTTTTT,CASSQGTVNTGELFF
TRBV7-2,TRBJ2-7,TRBD2,.,TGTGCCAGCAGCTTAGCTAGCGGGAGGGGGGAGCAGTACTTC,CASSLASGRGEQYF
TRBV5-1,TRBJ2-1,TRBD2,.,TGCGCCAGCAGCTTGGGCGGGGGAAACTACAATGAGCAGTTCTTC,CASSLGGGNYNEQFF
TRBV6-4,TRBJ2-2,.,.,TGTGCCAGCAGTGTCGACGGGGACACCGGGGAGCTGTTTTTT,CASSVDGDTGELFF
TRBV11-2,TRBJ2-2,TRBD2,.,TGTGCCAGCAGCTTAGTTTCAGCGGGAGTCACCGGGGAGCTGTTTTTT,CASSLVSAGVTGELFF
TRBV2,TRBJ2-5,TRBD2,.,TGTGCCAGCAGTGATGAGCGGGGGATAGCGGAGACCCAGTACTTC,CASSDERGIAETQYF
TRBV11-2,TRBJ1-6,.,.,TGTGCCAGCAGCTTAGGGGGGGGCGGGAATTCACCCCTCCACTTT,CASSLGGGGNSPLHF
TRBV10-1,TRBJ1-1,TRBD1,.,TGCGCCAGCAGTGAGTCGACAGGGGTGACTGAAGCTTTCTTT,CASSESTGVTEAFF
TRBV6-2/TRBV6-3,TRBJ2-2,.,few,TGTGCCAGCAGTCGAAGGGAGACCGGGGAGCTGTTTTTT,CASSRRETGELFF
TRBV18,TRBJ1-1,.,.,TGTGCCAGCTCACCGGATCAGAACACTGAAGCTTTCTTT,CASSPDQNTEAFF
TRBV24-1,TRBJ1-1,TRBD1,once,TGTGCCACCAGTGAGGGGACAGGGTTTGGCACTGAAGCTTTCTTT,CATSEGTGFGTEAFF
TRBV6-4,TRBJ2-1,.,.,TGTGCCAGCAGTGACTCTACCGTGCATGAGCAGTTCTTC,CASSDSTVHEQFF
TRBV9,TRBJ2-3,.,.,TGTGCCAGCAGCCCCCAAGTGAGAAGCACAGATACGCAGTATTTT,CASSPQVRSTDTQYF
TRBV6-5,TRBJ2-1,.,.,TGTGCCAGCAGCAGACAGTATAGGGATGAGCAGTTCTTC,CASSRQYRDEQFF
TRBV24-1,TRBJ2-7,TRBD1,.,TGTGCCACCAGTGATACTATGGACAGGGGGCGCCCCGAGCAGTACTTC,CATSDTMDRGRPEQYF